This T cell receptor (beta chain) came from a study of OX40 agonist ivuxolimab in advanced cancers. The CDR3 is made up of 16 amino acids. Germline CDR1 SEHNR, CDR2 FQNEAQ (reference sequence). With V trimmed by 4 bases and J by 1 base, 8 bases remained unmatched. TCRdb's table, derived via immunoSEQ multiplex PCR, lists solely in-frame clones and lacks some. This table holds approximately 58,000 clones, 80% to 90% found once. As for this clone: Its antigen is as yet unknown.

Study-wide findings and caveats: In CD8+ T cells, expanded clones were on average more numerous than in CD4+.

V and J are TRBV7-9 and TRBJ2-7, with TRBD2 matching over 9 bases. The receptor's source is an adult with an advanced solid tumor such as melanoma, head and neck, liver or kidney cancer. This material consisted of CD4+ or CD8+ T cells sorted from blood, taken in a trial of the OX40 agonist ivuxolimab. The CDR3 sequence is CASSSPPGLASYEQYF. CDR3 coding DNA: TGTGCCAGCAGCTCCCCTCCGGGACTAGCATCCTACGAGCAGTACTTC.